This T cell receptor beta chain was observed in a study of radiotherapy plus CTLA-4 blockade in lung cancer. Study-wide results and limits: Reports identified early blood T cell clone dynamics, with interferon-beta, as the best response predictor. TCR clones from tumors expanded in blood after radiotherapy plus ipilimumab.

Assay: immunoSEQ multiplex PCR; the TCRdb copy retains only in-frame clones and omits some. The sample holds more than 100,000 clones; 80% to 90% are singletons and the top ten take roughly 7%. About this clone: Its antigen is still unknown.

In germline, CDR1 is LNHDA, CDR2 SQIVND (reference sequence). CDR3 length: 13 residues. The germline V and J ends were trimmed by 6 bases and 8 bases, with 14 bases remaining between them. The source of this sequence is a human donor with non-small cell lung cancer that progressed on radiotherapy plus ipilimumab. This chain uses TRBV19 with TRBJ2-4; D is possibly TRBD1 (6 bases). The input for sequencing was peripheral blood, taken from a patient treated with radiotherapy plus ipilimumab. The CDR3 region is CASRVPGADIQYF. Written as DNA, the CDR3 is TGTGCCAGTAGGGTACCAGGGGCGGACATTCAGTACTTC.